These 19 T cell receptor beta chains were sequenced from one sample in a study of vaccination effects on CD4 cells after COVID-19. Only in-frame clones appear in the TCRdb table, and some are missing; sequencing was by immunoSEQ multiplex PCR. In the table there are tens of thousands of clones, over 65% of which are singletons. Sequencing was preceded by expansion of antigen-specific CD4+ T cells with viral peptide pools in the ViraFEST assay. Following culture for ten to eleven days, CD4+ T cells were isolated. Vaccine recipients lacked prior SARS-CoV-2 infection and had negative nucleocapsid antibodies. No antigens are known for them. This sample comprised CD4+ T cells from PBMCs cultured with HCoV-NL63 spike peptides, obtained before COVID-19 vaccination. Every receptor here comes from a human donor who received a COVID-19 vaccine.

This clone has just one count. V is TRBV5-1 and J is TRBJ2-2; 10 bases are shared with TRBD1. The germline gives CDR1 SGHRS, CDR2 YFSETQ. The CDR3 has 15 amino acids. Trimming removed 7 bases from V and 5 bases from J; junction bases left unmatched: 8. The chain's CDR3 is CASGPGTGVTGELFF. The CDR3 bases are TGCGCCAGCGGCCCCGGGACAGGGGTTACCGGGGAGCTGTTTTTT.

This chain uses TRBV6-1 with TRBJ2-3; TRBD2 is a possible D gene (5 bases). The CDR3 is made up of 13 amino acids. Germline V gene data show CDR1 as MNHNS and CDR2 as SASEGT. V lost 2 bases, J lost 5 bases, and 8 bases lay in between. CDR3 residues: CASSELARDTQYF. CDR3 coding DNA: TGTGCCAGCAGTGAACTAGCAAGAGATACGCAGTATTTT.

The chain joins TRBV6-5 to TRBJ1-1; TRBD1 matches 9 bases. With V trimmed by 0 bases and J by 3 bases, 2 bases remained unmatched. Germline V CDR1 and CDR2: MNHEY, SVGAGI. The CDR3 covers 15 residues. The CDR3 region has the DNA TGTGCCAGCAGTTACTCGAGGACAGGGGACACTGAAGCTTTCTTT. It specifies CASSYSRTGDTEAFF.

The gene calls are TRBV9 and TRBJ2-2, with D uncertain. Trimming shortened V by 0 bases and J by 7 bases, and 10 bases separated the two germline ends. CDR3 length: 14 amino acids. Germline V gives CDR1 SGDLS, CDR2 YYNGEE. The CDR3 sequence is CASSVDLGYGELFF. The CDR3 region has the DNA TGTGCCAGCAGCGTAGATTTAGGGTACGGGGAGCTGTTTTTT.

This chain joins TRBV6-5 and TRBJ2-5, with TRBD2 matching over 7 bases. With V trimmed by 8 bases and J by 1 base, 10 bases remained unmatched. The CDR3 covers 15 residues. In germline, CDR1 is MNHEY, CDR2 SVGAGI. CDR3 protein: CASQDLRGIQETQYF. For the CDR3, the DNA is TGTGCCAGCCAAGATCTGCGGGGGATCCAAGAGACCCAGTACTTC.

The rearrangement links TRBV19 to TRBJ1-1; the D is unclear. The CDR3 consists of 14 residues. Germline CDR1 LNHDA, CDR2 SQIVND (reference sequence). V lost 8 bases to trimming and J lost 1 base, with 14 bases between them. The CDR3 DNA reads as TGTGCCAGTGTCGGGCCCCTAGGGAACACTGAAGCTTTCTTT. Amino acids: CASVGPLGNTEAFF.

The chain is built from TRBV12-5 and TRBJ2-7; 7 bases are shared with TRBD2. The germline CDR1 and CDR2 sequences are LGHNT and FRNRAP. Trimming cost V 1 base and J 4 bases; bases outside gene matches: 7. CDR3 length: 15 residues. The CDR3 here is CASGLAGTISYEQYF. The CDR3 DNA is TGTGCTAGTGGTTTGGCCGGGACTATCAGTTACGAGCAGTACTTC.

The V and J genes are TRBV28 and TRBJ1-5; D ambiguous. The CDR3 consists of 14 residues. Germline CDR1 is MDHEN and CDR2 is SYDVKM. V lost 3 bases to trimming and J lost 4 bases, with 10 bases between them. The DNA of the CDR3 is TGTGCCAGCAGTTTGGGAGAATCTAATCAGCCCCAGCATTTT. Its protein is CASSLGESNQPQHF.

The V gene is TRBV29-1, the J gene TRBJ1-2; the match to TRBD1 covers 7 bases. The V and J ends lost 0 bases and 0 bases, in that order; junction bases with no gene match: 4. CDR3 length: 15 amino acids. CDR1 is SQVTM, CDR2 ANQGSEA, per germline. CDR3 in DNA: TGCAGCGTTGAAGATAGGGGACAGCCTAACTATGGCTACACCTTC. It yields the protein CSVEDRGQPNYGYTF.

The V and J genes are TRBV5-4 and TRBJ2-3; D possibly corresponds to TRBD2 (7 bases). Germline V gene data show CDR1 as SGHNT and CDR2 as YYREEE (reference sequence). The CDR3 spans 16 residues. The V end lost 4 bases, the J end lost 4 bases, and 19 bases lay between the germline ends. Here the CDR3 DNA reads TGTGCCAGCAGCGGGGCCTTAAGAGGGGGGGCAGATACGCAGTATTTT. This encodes CASSGALRGGADTQYF. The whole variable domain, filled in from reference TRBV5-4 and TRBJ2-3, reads ETGVTQSPTHLIKTRGQQVTLRCSSQSGHNTVSWYQQALGQGPQFIFQYYREEENGRGNFPPRFSGLQFPNYSSELNVNALELDDSALYLCASSGALRGGADTQYFGPGTRLTVL.

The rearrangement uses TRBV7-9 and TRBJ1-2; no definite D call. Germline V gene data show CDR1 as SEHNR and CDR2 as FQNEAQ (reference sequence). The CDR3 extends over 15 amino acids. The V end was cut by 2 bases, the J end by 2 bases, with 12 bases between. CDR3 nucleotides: TGTGCCAGCAGCTTACTGCAGGCTACAAACTATGGCTACACCTTC. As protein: CASSLLQATNYGYTF.

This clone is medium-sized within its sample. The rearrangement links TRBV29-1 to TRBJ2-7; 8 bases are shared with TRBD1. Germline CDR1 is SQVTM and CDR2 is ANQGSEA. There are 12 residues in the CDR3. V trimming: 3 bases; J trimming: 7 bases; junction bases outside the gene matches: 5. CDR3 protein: CSVDRTGNEQYF. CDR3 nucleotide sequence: TGCAGCGTTGACAGGACAGGGAATGAGCAGTACTTC.

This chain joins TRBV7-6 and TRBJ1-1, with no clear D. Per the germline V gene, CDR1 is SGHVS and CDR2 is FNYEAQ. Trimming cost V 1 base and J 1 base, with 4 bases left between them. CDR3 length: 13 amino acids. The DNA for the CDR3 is TGTGCCAGCAGCTTAGAAGAGAACACTGAAGCTTTCTTT. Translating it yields CASSLEENTEAFF. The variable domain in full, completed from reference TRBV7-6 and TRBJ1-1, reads GAGVSQSPRYKVTKRGQDVALRCDPISGHVSLYWYRQALGQGPEFLTYFNYEAQQDKSGLPNDRFSAERPEGSISTLTIQRTEQRDSAMYRCASSLEENTEAFFGQGTRLTVV.

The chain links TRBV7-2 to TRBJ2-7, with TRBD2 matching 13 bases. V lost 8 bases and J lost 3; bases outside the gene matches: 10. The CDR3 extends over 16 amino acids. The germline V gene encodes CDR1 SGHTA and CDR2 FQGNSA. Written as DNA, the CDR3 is TGTGCCAGCCGCCTCCCCGGGACTAGCGGGAACTACGAGCAGTACTTC. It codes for CASRLPGTSGNYEQYF.

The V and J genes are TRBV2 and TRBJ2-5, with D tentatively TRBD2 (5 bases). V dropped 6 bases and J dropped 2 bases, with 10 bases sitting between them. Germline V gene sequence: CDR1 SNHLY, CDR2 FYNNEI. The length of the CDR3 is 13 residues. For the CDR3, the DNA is TGTGCCAGCAGCGGGGTACCACAAGAGACCCAGTACTTC. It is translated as CASSGVPQETQYF.

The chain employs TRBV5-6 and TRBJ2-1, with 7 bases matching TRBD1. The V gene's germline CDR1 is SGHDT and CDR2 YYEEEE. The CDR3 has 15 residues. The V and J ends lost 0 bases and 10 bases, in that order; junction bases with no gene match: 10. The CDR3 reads CASSLAQGQLTEQFF. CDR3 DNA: TGTGCCAGCAGCTTGGCTCAGGGACAGCTCACGGAGCAGTTCTTC.

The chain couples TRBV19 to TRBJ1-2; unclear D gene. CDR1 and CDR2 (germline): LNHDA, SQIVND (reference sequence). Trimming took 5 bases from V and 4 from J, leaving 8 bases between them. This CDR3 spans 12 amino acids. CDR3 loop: CASSSGGYGYTF. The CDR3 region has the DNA TGTGCCAGTAGTTCAGGCGGCTATGGCTACACCTTC.

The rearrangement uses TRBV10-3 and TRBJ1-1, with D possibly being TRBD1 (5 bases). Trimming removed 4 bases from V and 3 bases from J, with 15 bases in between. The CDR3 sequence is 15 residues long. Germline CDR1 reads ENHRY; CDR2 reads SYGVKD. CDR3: CAISGVIGGHTEAFF. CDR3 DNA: TGTGCCATCAGTGGAGTCATCGGGGGTCACACTGAAGCTTTCTTT.

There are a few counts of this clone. CDR3 in amino acids: CASSEYREGEQYF. CDR3 coding DNA: TGTGCCAGCAGTGAATACAGGGAGGGCGAGCAGTACTTC. The chain recombines TRBV6-1 with TRBJ2-7, with D possibly being TRBD2 (7 bases). With 2 bases removed from V and 6 bases from J, the gap between germline ends came to 11 bases. This CDR3 spans 13 amino acids. The V gene's germline CDR1 is MNHNS and CDR2 SASEGT.